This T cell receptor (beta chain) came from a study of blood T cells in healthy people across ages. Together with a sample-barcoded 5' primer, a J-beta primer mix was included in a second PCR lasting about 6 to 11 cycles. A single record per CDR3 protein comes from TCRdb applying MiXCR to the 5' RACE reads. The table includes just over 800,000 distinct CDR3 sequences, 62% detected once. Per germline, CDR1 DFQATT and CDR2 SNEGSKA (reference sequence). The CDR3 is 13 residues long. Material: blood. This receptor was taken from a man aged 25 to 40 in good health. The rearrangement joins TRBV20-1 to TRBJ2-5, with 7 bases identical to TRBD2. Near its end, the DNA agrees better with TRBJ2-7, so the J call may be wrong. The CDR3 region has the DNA TGCAGTGCTTACGAGGCTAGCGGCCACGAGCAGTACTTC. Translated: CSAYEASGHEQYF.